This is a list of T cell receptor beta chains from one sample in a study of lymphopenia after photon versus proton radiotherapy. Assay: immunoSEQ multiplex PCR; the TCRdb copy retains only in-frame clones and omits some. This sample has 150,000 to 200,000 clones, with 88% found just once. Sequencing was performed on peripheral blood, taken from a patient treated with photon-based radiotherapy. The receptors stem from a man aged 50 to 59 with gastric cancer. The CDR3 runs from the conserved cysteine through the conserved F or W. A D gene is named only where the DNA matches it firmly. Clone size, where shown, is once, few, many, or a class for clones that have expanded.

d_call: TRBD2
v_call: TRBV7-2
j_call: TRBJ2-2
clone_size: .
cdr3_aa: CASSLILAGVSGELFF
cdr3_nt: TGTGCCAGCAGCTTAATACTAGCGGGAGTCAGCGGGGAGCTGTTTTTT

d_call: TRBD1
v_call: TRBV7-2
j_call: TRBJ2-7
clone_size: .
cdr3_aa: CASSRDRDYYEQYF
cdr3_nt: TGTGCCAGCAGCCGGGACAGAGATTACTACGAGCAGTACTTC

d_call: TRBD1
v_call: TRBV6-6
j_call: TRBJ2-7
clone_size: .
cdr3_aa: CASKTQQGAGEQYF
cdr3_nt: TGTGCCAGCAAAACCCAACAGGGGGCTGGCGAGCAGTACTTC

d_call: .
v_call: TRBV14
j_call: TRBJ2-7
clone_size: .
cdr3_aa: CASSQDSTSAGEQYF
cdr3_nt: TGTGCCAGCAGCCAAGACTCTACTAGTGCTGGCGAGCAGTACTTC

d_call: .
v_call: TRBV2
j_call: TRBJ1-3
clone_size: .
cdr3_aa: CASSLAAAFSGNTIYF
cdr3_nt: TGTGCCAGCTCTCTGGCAGCCGCCTTCTCTGGAAACACCATATATTTT

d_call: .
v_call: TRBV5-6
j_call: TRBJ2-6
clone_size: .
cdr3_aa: CASSFVGRGANVLTF
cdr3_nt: TGTGCCAGCAGCTTCGTGGGGCGTGGGGCCAACGTCCTGACTTTC

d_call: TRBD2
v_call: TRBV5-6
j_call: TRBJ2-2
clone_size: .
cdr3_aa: CASSLGLAGVGELFF
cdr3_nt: TGTGCCAGCAGCTTGGGACTAGCGGGAGTCGGGGAGCTGTTTTTT

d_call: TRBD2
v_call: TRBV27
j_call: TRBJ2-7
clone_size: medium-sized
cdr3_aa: CASGGLAGGTREQYF
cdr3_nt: TGTGCCAGCGGGGGACTAGCGGGAGGGACAAGGGAGCAGTACTTC

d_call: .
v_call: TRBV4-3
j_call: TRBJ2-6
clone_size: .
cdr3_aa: CASSEGAGYPSGANVLTF
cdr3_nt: TGCGCCAGCAGCGAAGGAGCAGGGTACCCCTCTGGGGCCAACGTCCTGACTTTC

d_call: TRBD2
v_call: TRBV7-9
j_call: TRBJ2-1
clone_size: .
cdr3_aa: CASSPGGRVNEQFF
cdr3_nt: TGTGCCAGCAGCCCCGGTGGGAGGGTAAATGAGCAGTTCTTC

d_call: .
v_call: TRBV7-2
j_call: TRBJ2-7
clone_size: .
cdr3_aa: CASSSTPFSYEQYF
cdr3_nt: TGTGCCAGCAGCTCGACACCTTTCTCCTACGAGCAGTACTTC

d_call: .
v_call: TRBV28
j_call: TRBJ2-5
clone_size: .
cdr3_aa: CASSRNTQETQYF
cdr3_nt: TGTGCCAGCAGTCGGAACACGCAAGAGACCCAGTACTTC

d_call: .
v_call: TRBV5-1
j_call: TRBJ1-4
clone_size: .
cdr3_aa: CASSTSLGEKLFF
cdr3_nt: TGCGCCAGCAGCACTAGCCTCGGGGAAAAACTGTTTTTT

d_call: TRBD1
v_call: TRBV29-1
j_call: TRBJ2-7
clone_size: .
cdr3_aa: CSVAGGIYEQYF
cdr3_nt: TGCAGCGTTGCAGGGGGCATTTACGAGCAGTACTTC

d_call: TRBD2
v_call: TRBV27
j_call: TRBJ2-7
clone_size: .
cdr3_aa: CASSPIPLAGATYEQYF
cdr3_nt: TGTGCCAGCAGTCCCATACCTCTAGCGGGCGCAACCTACGAGCAGTACTTC

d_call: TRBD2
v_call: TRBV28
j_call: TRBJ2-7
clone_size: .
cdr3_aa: CASSLYGTSETYEQYF
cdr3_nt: TGTGCCAGCAGTTTATATGGGACTAGCGAAACCTACGAGCAGTACTTC

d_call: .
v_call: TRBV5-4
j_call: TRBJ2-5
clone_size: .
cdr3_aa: CASSLRGQETQYF
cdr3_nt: TGTGCCAGCAGCTTGCGGGGGCAGGAGACCCAGTACTTC

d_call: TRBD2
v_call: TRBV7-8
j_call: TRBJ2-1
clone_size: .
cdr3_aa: CASSLALGTSEYNEQFF
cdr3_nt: TGTGCCAGCAGCTTAGCGCTTGGGACTAGCGAGTACAATGAGCAGTTCTTC

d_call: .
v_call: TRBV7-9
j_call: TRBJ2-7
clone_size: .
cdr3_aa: CASTSLEARGGPYEQYF
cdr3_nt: TGTGCCAGCACCTCCCTGGAGGCTCGCGGCGGCCCCTACGAGCAGTACTTC

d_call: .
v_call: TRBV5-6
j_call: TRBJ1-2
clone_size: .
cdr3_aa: CASSPGSELYGYTF
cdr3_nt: TGTGCCAGCAGCCCGGGCTCGGAACTATATGGCTACACCTTC

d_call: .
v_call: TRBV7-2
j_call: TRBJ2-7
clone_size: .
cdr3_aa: CASSQGLGGVEQYF
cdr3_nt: TGTGCCAGCAGCCAAGGCCTAGGGGGGGTCGAGCAGTACTTC

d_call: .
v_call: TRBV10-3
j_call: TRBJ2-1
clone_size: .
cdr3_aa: CAISEATGRVEQFF
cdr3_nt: TGTGCCATCAGTGAGGCGACGGGACGGGTTGAGCAGTTCTTC

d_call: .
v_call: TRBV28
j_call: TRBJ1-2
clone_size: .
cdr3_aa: CASSLRGAYTF
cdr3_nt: TGTGCCAGCAGCCTAAGGGGCGCCTACACCTTC

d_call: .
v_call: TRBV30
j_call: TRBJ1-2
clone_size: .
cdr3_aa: CAWSVKMNGYTF
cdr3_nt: TGTGCCTGGAGTGTAAAGATGAACGGCTACACCTTC

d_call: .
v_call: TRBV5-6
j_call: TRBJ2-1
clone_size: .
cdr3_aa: CASSSRVGEQFF
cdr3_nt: TGTGCCAGCAGCTCCAGGGTAGGTGAGCAGTTCTTC

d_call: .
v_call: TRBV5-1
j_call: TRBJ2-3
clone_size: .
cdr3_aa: CASSLARTGLGQDTQYF
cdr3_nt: TGCGCCAGCAGCTTGGCCCGGACTGGCCTAGGTCAAGATACGCAGTATTTT

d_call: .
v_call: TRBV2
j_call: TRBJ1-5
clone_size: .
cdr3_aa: CASSDRANQPQHF
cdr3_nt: TGTGCCAGCAGTGACCGGGCCAATCAGCCCCAGCATTTT

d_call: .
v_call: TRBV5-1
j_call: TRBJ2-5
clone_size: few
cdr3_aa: CASSLGLYQETQYF
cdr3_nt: TGCGCCAGCAGCTTGGGTTTGTACCAAGAGACCCAGTACTTC

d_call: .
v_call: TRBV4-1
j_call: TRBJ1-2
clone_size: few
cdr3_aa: CASSQDNYGYTF
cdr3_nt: TGCGCCAGCAGCCAGGATAACTATGGCTACACCTTC

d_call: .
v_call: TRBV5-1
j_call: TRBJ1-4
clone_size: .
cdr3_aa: CASSPLGGKNEKLFF
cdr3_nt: TGCGCCAGCAGCCCTCTCGGAGGGAAGAATGAAAAACTGTTTTTT

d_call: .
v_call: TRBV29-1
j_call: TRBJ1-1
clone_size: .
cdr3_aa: CSVGDTNTEAFF
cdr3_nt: TGCAGCGTGGGAGACACAAACACTGAAGCTTTCTTT

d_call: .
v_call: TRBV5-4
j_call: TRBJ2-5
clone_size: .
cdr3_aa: CASSGAGPQSPETQYF
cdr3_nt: TGTGCCAGCAGCGGGGCGGGACCTCAATCTCCAGAGACCCAGTACTTC

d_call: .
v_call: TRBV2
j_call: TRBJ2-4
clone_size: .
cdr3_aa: CASSESKNIQYF
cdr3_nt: TGTGCCAGCAGTGAAAGCAAAAACATTCAGTACTTC

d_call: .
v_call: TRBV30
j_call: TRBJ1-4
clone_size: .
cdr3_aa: CAWSVRRGSEKLFF
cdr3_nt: TGTGCCTGGAGTGTACGTAGGGGGAGTGAAAAACTGTTTTTT